The present T cell receptor (beta chain) was sequenced within a study of blood T cells in healthy people across ages (dated by TCRdb to about 2015). Context from the whole study: In model experiments, roughly one uniquely barcoded TCR beta cDNA molecule per two T cells was captured by template switching. To track age-related changes in TCR beta repertoire diversity, the study relied on deep sequencing normalized with unique cDNA molecular identifiers. Donors were grouped into four age groups: young (average 16 years), middle-aged (over 35), aged (approximately 58) and long-lived (approximately 81). To avoid experimental bias, donors of different ages were distributed randomly across sequencing lanes. The study analyzed two additional independent replicas of 1 million unique cDNA reads from the same blood draw for two donors, one aged 18 to 29 and one aged 80 or older. Summary of the overall study and its limitations: Compared with the aged group, the long-lived group had more naive CD4+ T cells, fewer expanded clones and increased TCR diversity, a pattern suggesting age selection. Because the CMV infection status of the donors was unknown, age-related changes in expanded clonotypes may potentially have been confounded. Estimates of total diversity based on one million sequenced T cells were considered lower bounds and underestimates. As age increased, observed TCR beta diversity per million T cells dropped in a roughly linear way, and a significant reduction was already evident by age 40. Since profiling was done on bulk unsorted PBMCs, naive and antigen-experienced compartments could not be conclusively compared. A strong correlation was found between observed TCR beta diversity and the percentage of naive T cells measured by flow cytometry.

For CDR1 and CDR2, the germline V gene (reference sequence) lists SEHNR and FQNEAQ. Its CDR3 holds 14 amino acids, cysteine through phenylalanine. Here the CDR3 DNA is all that survives: 42 bases in frame from base 1. Trimming takes 2 bases from V and 4 bases from J, and the germline ends sit 11 bases apart. About this clonotype itself: Its antigen target is currently unknown. One base away there is no much larger clone; base qualities are not given.

Preparation of the library involved 5' RACE. Sequencer: Illumina HiSeq 2500. A second roughly 7 to 11 cycle PCR used a sample-barcoded 5' primer and a J-beta primer mix. A template-switch 5' adaptor carrying 12 random nucleotides introduced a unique molecular identifier onto each TCR beta cDNA molecule. Each sample yielded at least 2.5 million CDR3-containing paired-end reads. The Mint cDNA synthesis kit, primed by a TRBC-specific oligonucleotide, was used to synthesize first-strand cDNA from all RNA. All cDNA was treated with uracil-DNA glycosylase and then went through a first 18-cycle PCR with the universal primers M1SS and BC2_uni_R. Under the source paper's analysis protocol: Normalization of each sample was performed by random selection of 1 million high-quality reads, each carrying a distinct molecular identifier. Instead of being binned into consensus sequences, reads with shared molecular identifiers were discarded. MiTCR, with a Q25 quality threshold and the strictest error-elimination algorithm, was used for CDR3 identification, clonotype clustering and error correction. A nonparametric unseen species model with Euler transformation was used to estimate a lower bound on total TCR beta diversity. The raw public reads went through TCRdb reprocessing: fastp at Q25, MiXCR clone calling, in-frame beta chains kept. Each CDR3 protein gets just one entry, which takes the most common genes and DNA from the rows behind it. The V and J calls follow TCRdb's processing rather than the paper's. Across this sample there are approximately 800,000 distinct CDR3 sequences, with around 36% seen only once. The ten top clones hold roughly 13% of the sample.

The approximately 40 donors, aged 6 to 90 years, were systemically healthy Caucasian individuals from Russia. Each donor gave about 9.7 milliliters of peripheral blood, drawn into EDTA-treated Vacutainer tubes. Ficoll-Paque density-gradient centrifugation was used to isolate PBMCs, with at least 7 million per sample. Trizol reagent was used to extract total RNA from PBMCs, with at least 5.5 micrograms per sample. For every donor, an aliquot of PBMCs went through flow cytometry to measure the percentages of naive CD45RAhigh/CD27high T cells. The chain joins TRBV7-9 to TRBJ1-2, with no confident D gene call. The receptor was isolated from a man in his late teens or twenties in good health. Sequenced sample: blood. For the CDR3, the sequence is CASSLTSRAYGYTF. The DNA reads TGTGCCAGCAGCTTAACCTCGAGGGCCTATGGCTACACCTTC.